This section outlines one TCR beta chain sequence together with its context. Its target antigen remains unknown. There are no base qualities to consult, and no much larger clone falls within one base. TCRbeta CDR3 regions were amplified from genomic DNA by means of the immunoSEQ Assay, a bias-controlled multiplex PCR. In the authors' own workflow: Nucleated cell counts per sample were estimated from amplification of reference gene primers within the assay. To quantify the absolute abundance of each unique TCRbeta CDR3 rearrangement, sequence reads were collapsed and filtered. Productive Simpson clonality was computed per sample as the square root of Simpson's diversity index over productive rearrangements. Here the immuneACCESS table is served through TCRdb, limited to in-frame sequences with V and J called. Missing clones are a known gap in these copies; in checked studies unresolved V genes cover under half, and the rest lacks a known reason. The D gene and trimming were derived from the DNA, and the V and J assignments and clone size from that table. This sample has 35,000 to 45,000 clones in its table, and about 70% of those were observed once. Roughly 7.9% of the sample goes to the ten largest clones.

Looking up the germline V gene (reference sequence) yields CDR1 SEHNR and CDR2 FQNEAQ. Its CDR3 holds 13 amino acids, cysteine through phenylalanine. The kept DNA is CDR3 alone, 39 bases in frame from the first base. V loses 5 bases, J loses 5 bases, and the germline ends lie 13 bases apart. The data originate from a study of blood T cell repertoires in COVID-19 (dated by TCRdb to about 2020). For context, the study as a whole: Samples from collaborators originated in the United States, Italy and Spain and spanned both the acute and convalescent phases of COVID-19. Nearly every sample came with metadata listing a de-identified subject ID, COVID-19 status, age in years and sex. Samples were obtained from the ongoing ImmuneRACE study (first 160 participants) and from roughly 1,300 subjects provided by 6 global collaborators. The prospective study material was composed of cDNA or gDNA derived from T cells, B-cell-depleted T cells, or PBMCs. Deeply sampled blood TCRbeta repertoires from subjects exposed to, actively infected with, or recovered from COVID-19 were included in the dataset. Where HLA class I and class II types were available, the types were taken from metadata supplied by the sample provider, not from assay-based typing. The repertoires were released in a freely available public database intended as a resource for research on the immune response to SARS-CoV-2.

Whole blood was collected in K2EDTA tubes by collaborating institutions according to the institutions' own protocols. For TCRbeta analysis, collaborator samples were shipped as frozen whole blood, as isolated PBMCs, or as DNA extracted from either sample type. Study-wide findings and limitations: The quantity of clinical and demographic metadata differed by source and by participant and was supplied without curation.

This clonotype was obtained from a man between 65 and 79 years old with active or convalescent COVID-19. Sequenced material: peripheral blood. Here the chain combines TRBV7-9 and TRBJ2-7, with the D segment identity uncertain. The CDR3 region reads CASSSPPRDEQYF. The DNA sequence is as follows: TGTGCCAGCAGCAGTCCCCCTCGGGACGAGCAGTACTTC.